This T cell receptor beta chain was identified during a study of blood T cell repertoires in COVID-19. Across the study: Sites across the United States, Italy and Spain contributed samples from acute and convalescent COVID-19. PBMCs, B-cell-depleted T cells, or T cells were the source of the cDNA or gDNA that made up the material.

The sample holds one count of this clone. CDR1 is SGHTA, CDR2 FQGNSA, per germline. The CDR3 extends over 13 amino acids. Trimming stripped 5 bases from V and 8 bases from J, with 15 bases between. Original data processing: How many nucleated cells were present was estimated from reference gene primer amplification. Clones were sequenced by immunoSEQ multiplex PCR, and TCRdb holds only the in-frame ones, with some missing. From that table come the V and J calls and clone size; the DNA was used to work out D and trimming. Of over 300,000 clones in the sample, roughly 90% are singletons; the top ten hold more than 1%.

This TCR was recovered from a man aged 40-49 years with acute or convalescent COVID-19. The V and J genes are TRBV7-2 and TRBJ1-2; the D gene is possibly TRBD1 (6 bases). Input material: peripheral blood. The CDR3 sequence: CASSLGTSVGYTF. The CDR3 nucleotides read TGTGCCAGCAGCCTGGGGACATCCGTCGGCTACACCTTC.